The entry that follows covers one TCR beta chain sequence. This specimen comes from a study of blood T cell repertoires in COVID-19. V dropped 0 bases and J dropped 2; count of bases not matched to a gene: 3. CDR1 is SGHKS, CDR2 YYEKEE, per germline (reference sequence). CDR3 length equals 15 residues. The table came from immunoSEQ multiplex PCR; TCRdb's copy has only in-frame clones and leaves some out. The sample lists 120,000 to 150,000 clones, less than 90% seen once, with under 10% in the top ten. The chain has TRBV5-5 and TRBJ1-2, with 8 bases matching TRBD1. Input material: peripheral blood. The TCR originated in a man aged 25-45 years with COVID-19, enrolled during active disease. Here the CDR3 reads CASSLGTGTNYGYTF. DNA of the CDR3: TGTGCCAGCAGCTTGGGGACAGGGACGAACTATGGCTACACCTTC.